This is a list of T cell receptor beta chains from one sample in a study of T cells in Graves' hyperthyroidism and ophthalmopathy. TCRdb analysed the multiplex PCR reads with MiXCR anew, one entry per CDR3 protein. Of 600,000 to 700,000 distinct CDR3 sequences in the sample, roughly 45% were seen once. Sample: peripheral blood or thyroid tissue (not recorded which). These receptor sequences come from an adult man with Graves' disease, either hyperthyroidism or ophthalmopathy (not recorded which). CDR3s include the opening cysteine and the closing phenylalanine or tryptophan. A D gene is named only where the DNA matches it firmly. Clone sizes are given selectively: once, few, many, or a class where the clone is expanded.

clone size	V gene	J gene	D gene	CDR3 protein	CDR3 DNA
-	TRBV2	TRBJ1-6	-	CASSPRGVQPLHF	TGTGCCAGCAGTCCCCGAGGGGTTCAGCCCCTCCACTTT
few	TRBV7-8	TRBJ2-6	TRBD1	CASSERPGQGVSGANVLTF	TGTGCCAGCAGCGAACGGCCGGGACAGGGGGTCTCTGGGGCCAACGTCCTGACTTTC
many	TRBV7-2	TRBJ2-5	TRBD1	CASSWDRGSETQYF	TGTGCCAGCAGCTGGGACAGGGGAAGCGAGACCCAGTACTTC
-	TRBV7-2	TRBJ2-1	-	CASSLAIHDEQFF	TGTGCCAGCAGCTTAGCGATCCACGATGAGCAGTTCTTC
-	TRBV12-3/TRBV12-4	TRBJ1-1	TRBD1	CASRPGTGGAFF	TGTGCCAGCAGGCCCGGGACAGGGGGGGCTTTCTTT
-	TRBV29-1	TRBJ2-7	-	CSVSYSLYEQYF	TGCAGCGTGAGTTACTCCCTCTACGAGCAGTACTTC
many	TRBV7-8	TRBJ2-7	-	CASSLGLNYEQYF	TGTGCCAGCAGCTTAGGACTCAACTACGAGCAGTACTTC
-	TRBV20-1	TRBJ1-6	-	CSARDLVGGNNSPLHF	TGCAGTGCTAGAGATCTTGTAGGAGGAAATAATTCACCCCTCCACTTT
-	TRBV7-8	TRBJ2-7	TRBD1	CASSLPRDRGDYEQYF	TGTGCCAGCAGCTTACCACGGGACAGGGGGGACTACGAGCAGTACTTC
many	TRBV5-1	TRBJ1-1	-	CASSGTTGNTEAFF	TGCGCCAGCAGCGGTACGACAGGAAACACTGAAGCTTTCTTT
-	TRBV7-2	TRBJ2-2	-	CASSLARVELTGELFF	TGTGCCAGCAGCTTAGCGAGAGTGGAGCTTACCGGGGAGCTGTTTTTT
many	TRBV2	TRBJ1-5	TRBD1	CASSTGGNQPQHF	TGTGCCAGCAGTACAGGGGGCAATCAGCCCCAGCATTTT
few	TRBV6-5	TRBJ1-5	-	CASSRQAAQPQHF	TGTGCCAGCAGTAGACAGGCGGCACAGCCCCAGCATTTT
many	TRBV15	TRBJ2-7	-	CATSNLGQTYEQYF	TGTGCCACCAGCAATTTAGGACAGACCTACGAGCAGTACTTC
-	TRBV5-1	TRBJ1-1	TRBD1	CASSLVGTGGPDTEAFF	TGCGCCAGCAGCTTGGTGGGGACAGGGGGCCCCGACACTGAAGCTTTCTTT
-	TRBV5-1	TRBJ1-4	-	CASSEGSTTNEKLFF	TGCGCCTCCAGTGAGGGAAGCACAACTAATGAAAAACTGTTTTTT
-	TRBV9	TRBJ1-4	TRBD1	CASSPKPRDRDEKLFF	TGTGCCAGCAGCCCAAAACCCCGGGACAGGGACGAAAAACTGTTTTTT
-	TRBV20-1	TRBJ1-2	-	CSARVTRARGYTF	TGCAGTGCTAGAGTTACCAGGGCGCGTGGCTACACCTTC
-	TRBV24-1	TRBJ2-2	-	CATSSEAAGTTGELFF	TGTGCCACCAGCAGTGAAGCTGCGGGGACAACCGGGGAGCTGTTTTTT
-	TRBV2	TRBJ2-7	-	CASSVAAGATLDEQYF	TGTGCCAGCAGTGTCGCGGCAGGGGCCACCCTAGACGAGCAGTACTTC
-	TRBV20-1	TRBJ2-7	TRBD1	CSAADRGTYEQYF	TGCAGTGCTGCCGACAGGGGAACCTACGAGCAGTACTTC
many	TRBV7-9	TRBJ2-7	-	CASSPGSNYEQYF	TGTGCCAGCAGCCCCGGGTCGAACTACGAGCAGTACTTC
-	TRBV18	TRBJ1-1	-	CASSPLRTAAEAFF	TGTGCCAGCTCACCACTTAGGACGGCGGCTGAAGCTTTCTTT
many	TRBV2	TRBJ2-7	-	CASSKGNSYEQYF	TGTGCCAGCTCCAAGGGCAACTCCTACGAGCAGTACTTC
few	TRBV7-8	TRBJ1-3	TRBD1	CASSQKQGAGNTIYF	TGTGCCAGCAGCCAAAAACAGGGGGCTGGAAACACCATATATTTT
many	TRBV10-3	TRBJ1-5	TRBD1	CAISEGQGQPQHF	TGTGCCATCAGTGAGGGACAGGGTCAGCCCCAGCATTTT
-	TRBV7-9	TRBJ2-1	TRBD2	CASSSLPGTSGSDEQFF	TGTGCCAGCAGTTCCTTACCCGGGACTAGCGGGAGCGATGAGCAGTTCTTC
many	TRBV7-2	TRBJ1-1	-	CASSTHRTEAFF	TGTGCCAGCAGCACGCATCGGACTGAAGCTTTCTTT
few	TRBV10-3	TRBJ1-1	-	CAISESISRGVETEAFF	TGTGCCATCAGTGAGTCGATTTCCAGGGGCGTGGAAACTGAAGCTTTCTTT
-	TRBV7-9	TRBJ2-7	TRBD2	CASRKGLASYEQYF	TGTGCCAGCAGAAAGGGACTAGCCAGCTACGAGCAGTACTTC
-	TRBV19	TRBJ1-6	-	CASSILDSGAGNSPLHF	TGTGCCAGTAGTATCCTAGATTCGGGGGCCGGGAATTCACCCCTCCACTTT
few	TRBV7-9	TRBJ1-2	-	CASSLASGQPYGYTF	TGTGCCAGCAGCTTAGCCTCCGGACAGCCCTATGGCTACACCTTC
once	TRBV19	TRBJ1-3	-	CASTSTATGNTIYF	TGTGCCAGTACCTCGACAGCCACTGGAAACACCATATATTTT
-	TRBV7-8	TRBJ2-2	TRBD2	CASSFGLAGVTGELFF	TGTGCCAGCAGCTTCGGACTAGCGGGGGTCACCGGGGAGCTGTTTTTT
-	TRBV29-1	TRBJ1-2	TRBD1	CSVGEQGGNYGYTF	TGCAGCGTTGGAGAACAGGGGGGGAACTATGGCTACACCTTC
many	TRBV20-1	TRBJ1-2	-	CSARSGPYGYTF	TGCAGTGCTAGGTCCGGGCCCTATGGCTACACCTTC
many	TRBV20-1	TRBJ1-2	TRBD1	CSARAWQGDGYTF	TGCAGTGCTAGAGCGTGGCAGGGGGATGGCTACACCTTC
-	TRBV20-1	TRBJ2-7	TRBD2	CSAFRLAGGRTSEQYF	TGCAGTGCTTTTAGACTAGCGGGAGGGCGAACCAGCGAGCAGTACTTC
once	TRBV9	TRBJ1-5	-	CASSLAHRGHQHF	TGTGCCAGCAGTTTAGCTCACCGGGGGCACCAGCATTTT
-	TRBV29-1	TRBJ2-2	TRBD1	CSVESQGRRELFF	TGCAGCGTTGAGTCACAGGGGAGAAGGGAGCTGTTTTTT
many	TRBV29-1	TRBJ1-1	-	CSVEDTLNTEAFF	TGCAGCGTTGAAGACACCTTGAACACTGAAGCTTTCTTT
-	TRBV7-2	TRBJ2-5	-	CASSLAGQGLETQYF	TGTGCCAGCAGCTTAGCGGGGCAGGGGTTAGAGACCCAGTACTTC
-	TRBV12-3/TRBV12-4	TRBJ2-2	-	CASSFFSSGELFF	TGTGCCAGCAGTTTTTTCAGTTCCGGGGAGCTGTTTTTT